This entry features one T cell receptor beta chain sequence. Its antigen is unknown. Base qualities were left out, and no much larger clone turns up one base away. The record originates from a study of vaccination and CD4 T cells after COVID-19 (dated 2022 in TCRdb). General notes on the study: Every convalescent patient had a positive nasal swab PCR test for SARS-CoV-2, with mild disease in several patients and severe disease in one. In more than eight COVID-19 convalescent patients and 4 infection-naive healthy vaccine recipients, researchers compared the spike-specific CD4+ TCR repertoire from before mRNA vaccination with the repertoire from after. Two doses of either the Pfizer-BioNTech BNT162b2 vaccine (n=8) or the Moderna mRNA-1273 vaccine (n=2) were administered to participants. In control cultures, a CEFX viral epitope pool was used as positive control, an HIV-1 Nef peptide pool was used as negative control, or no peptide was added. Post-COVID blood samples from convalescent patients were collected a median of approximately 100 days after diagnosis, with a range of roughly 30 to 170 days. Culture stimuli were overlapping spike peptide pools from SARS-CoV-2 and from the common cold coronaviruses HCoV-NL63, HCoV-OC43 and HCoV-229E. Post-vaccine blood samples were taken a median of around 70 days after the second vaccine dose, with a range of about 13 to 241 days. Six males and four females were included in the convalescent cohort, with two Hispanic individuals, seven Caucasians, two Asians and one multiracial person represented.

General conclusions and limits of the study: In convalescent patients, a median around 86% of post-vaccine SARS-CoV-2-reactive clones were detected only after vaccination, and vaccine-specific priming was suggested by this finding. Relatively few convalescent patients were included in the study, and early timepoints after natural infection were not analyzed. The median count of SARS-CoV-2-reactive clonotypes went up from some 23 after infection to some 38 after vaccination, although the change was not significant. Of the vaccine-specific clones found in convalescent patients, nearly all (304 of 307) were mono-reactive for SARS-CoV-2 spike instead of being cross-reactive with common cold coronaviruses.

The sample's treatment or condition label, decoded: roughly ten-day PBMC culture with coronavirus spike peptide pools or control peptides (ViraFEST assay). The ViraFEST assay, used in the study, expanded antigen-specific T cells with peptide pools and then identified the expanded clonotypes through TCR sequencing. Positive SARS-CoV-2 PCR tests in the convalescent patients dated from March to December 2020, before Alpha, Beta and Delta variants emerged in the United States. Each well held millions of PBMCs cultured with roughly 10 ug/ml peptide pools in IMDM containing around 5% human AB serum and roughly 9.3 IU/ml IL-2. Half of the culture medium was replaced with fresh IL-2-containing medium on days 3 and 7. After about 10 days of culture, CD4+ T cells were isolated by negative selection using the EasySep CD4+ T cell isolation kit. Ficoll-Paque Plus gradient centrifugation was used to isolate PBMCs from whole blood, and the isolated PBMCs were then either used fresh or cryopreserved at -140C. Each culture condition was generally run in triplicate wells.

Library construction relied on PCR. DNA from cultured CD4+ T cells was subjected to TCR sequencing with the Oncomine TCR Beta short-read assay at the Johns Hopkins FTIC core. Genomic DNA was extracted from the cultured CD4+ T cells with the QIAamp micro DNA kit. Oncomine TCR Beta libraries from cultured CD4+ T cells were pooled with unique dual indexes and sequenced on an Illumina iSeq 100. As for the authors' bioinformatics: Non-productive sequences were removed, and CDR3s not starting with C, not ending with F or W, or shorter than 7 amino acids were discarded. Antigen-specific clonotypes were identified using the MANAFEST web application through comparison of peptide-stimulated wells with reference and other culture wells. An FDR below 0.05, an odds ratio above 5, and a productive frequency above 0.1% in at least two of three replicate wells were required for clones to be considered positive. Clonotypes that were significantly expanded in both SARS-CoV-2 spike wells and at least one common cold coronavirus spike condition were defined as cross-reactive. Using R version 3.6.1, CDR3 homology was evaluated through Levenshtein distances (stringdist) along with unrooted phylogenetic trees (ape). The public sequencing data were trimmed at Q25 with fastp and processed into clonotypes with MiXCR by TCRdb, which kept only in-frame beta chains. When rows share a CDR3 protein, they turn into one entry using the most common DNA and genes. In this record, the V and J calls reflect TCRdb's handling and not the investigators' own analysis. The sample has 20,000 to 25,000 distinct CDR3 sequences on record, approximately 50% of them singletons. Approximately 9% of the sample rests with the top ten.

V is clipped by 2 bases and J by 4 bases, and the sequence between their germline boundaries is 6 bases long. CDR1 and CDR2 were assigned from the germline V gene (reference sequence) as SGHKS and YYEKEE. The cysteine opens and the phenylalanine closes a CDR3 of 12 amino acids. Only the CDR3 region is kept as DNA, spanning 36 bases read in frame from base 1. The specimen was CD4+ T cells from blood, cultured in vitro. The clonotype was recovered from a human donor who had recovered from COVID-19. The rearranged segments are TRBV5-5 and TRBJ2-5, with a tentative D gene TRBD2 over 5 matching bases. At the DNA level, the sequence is TGTGCCAGCAGCTTTGCGGGAGAGACCCAGTACTTC. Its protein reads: CASSFAGETQYF.